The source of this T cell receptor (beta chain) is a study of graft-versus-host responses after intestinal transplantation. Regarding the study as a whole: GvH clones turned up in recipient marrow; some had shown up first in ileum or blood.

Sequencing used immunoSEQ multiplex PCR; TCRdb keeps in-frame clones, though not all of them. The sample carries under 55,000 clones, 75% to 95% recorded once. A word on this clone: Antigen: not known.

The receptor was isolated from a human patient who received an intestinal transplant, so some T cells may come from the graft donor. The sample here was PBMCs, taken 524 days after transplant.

Here the CDR3 reads CASSIGSLPQETQYF. CDR3 DNA: TGTGCCAGTAGTATAGGGTCCTTGCCCCAAGAGACCCAGTACTTC. V usage is TRBV19 and J usage is TRBJ2-5; D not resolved. V lost 1 base, J lost 1 base, and 10 bases lay in between. CDR3 length: 15 residues. Germline-derived CDR1 and CDR2 are LNHDA and SQIVND (reference sequence).